A single sample gave rise to the 31 T cell receptor beta chains below, sequenced in a study of blood T cell repertoires in COVID-19. Assay used: immunoSEQ multiplex PCR; TCRdb lists only in-frame clones, some missing. The sample contains more than 200,000 clones, roughly 86% of which appear only once. Material: PBMCs or T cells enriched from blood (not recorded which). Source of these receptors: a woman in her twenties or thirties with acute COVID-19.

This clone was observed a few times. The chain uses TRBV5-6 and TRBJ1-3; no clear D gene. The germline V gene has CDR1 SGHDT and CDR2 YYEEEE. V shed 1 base and J shed 1 base, with 3 bases lying between them. The CDR3 has 13 amino acids. CDR3 bases: TGTGCCAGCAGCTTGTATTCTGGAAACACCATATATTTT. This encodes CASSLYSGNTIYF.

V usage is TRBV5-6 and J usage is TRBJ1-1, with a weak D call TRBD1 (5 bases). CDR1 is SGHDT and CDR2 is YYEEEE in the germline V gene. The V end was cut by 4 bases, the J end by 1 base, with 17 bases between. CDR3 length equals 16 residues. The DNA of the CDR3 is TGTGCCAGCAGCGGACACCCCAGGGTAGCGAACACTGAAGCTTTCTTT. It encodes CASSGHPRVANTEAFF.

This clone came up a few times. CDR3: CASSQAYEQYF. The CDR3 region has the DNA TGTGCCAGCAGCCAAGCTTACGAGCAGTACTTC. This chain connects TRBV3-1 (or the pseudogene TRBV3-2) to TRBJ2-7; D is unclear. V was cut by 1 base and J by 4 bases, with 2 bases left in between. Germline loops: CDR1 LGHDT, CDR2 YNNKEL (reference sequence). This CDR3 comprises 11 residues.

The chain recombines TRBV5-5 with TRBJ1-6, with TRBD1 matching over 9 bases. The germline V gene encodes CDR1 SGHKS and CDR2 YYEKEE (reference sequence). V was clipped by 1 base and J by 7 bases; unmatched bases: 12. The CDR3 length is 18 residues. The CDR3 here is CASSLLGKQGAVNSPLHF. CDR3 nucleotide sequence: TGTGCCAGCAGCTTGCTCGGAAAACAGGGGGCTGTGAATTCACCCCTCCACTTT. Full variable domain (remainder filled in from reference TRBV5-5 and TRBJ1-6): DAGVTQSPTHLIKTRGQQVTLRCSPISGHKSVSWYQQVLGQGPQFIFQYYEKEERGRGNFPDRFSARQFPNYSSELNVNALLLGDSALYLCASSLLGKQGAVNSPLHFGNGTRLTVT.

The rearrangement links TRBV20-1 to TRBJ2-2, with 7 bases aligning to TRBD2. CDR3 length: 16 amino acids. V was pared by 3 bases and J by 1 base, with 8 bases of the junction left unmatched. Germline CDR1 and CDR2: DFQATT and SNEGSKA (reference sequence). The CDR3 region is CSASPGLGQNTGELFF. The DNA for the CDR3 is TGCAGTGCTAGTCCCGGACTAGGGCAGAACACCGGGGAGCTGTTTTTT.

The chain joins TRBV5-8 to TRBJ1-4; TRBD1 agrees at 8 bases. The V segment lost 0 bases and the J segment 0 bases; nucleotides outside the gene matches: 7. This CDR3 region has 18 residues. Germline lookup yields CDR1 SGHTS and CDR2 YDEGEE. In DNA form, the CDR3 reads TGTGCCAGCAGCTTGGGGACAGGGTTTCTAACAACTAATGAAAAACTGTTTTTT. Its protein is CASSLGTGFLTTNEKLFF. Based on the CDR3 plus reference TRBV5-8 and TRBJ1-4, the full variable domain is EAGVTQSPTHLIKTRGQQATLRCSPISGHTSVYWYQQALGLGLQFLLWYDEGEERNRGNFPPRFSGRQFPNYSSELNVNALELEDSALYLCASSLGTGFLTTNEKLFFGSGTQLSVL.

The rearrangement joins TRBV18 to TRBJ1-2, with TRBD1 matching 11 bases. The CDR3 has 13 residues. Germline assignment: CDR1 KGHSH and CDR2 LQKENI. V shed 2 bases, J shed 8 bases, and the junction held 1 base outside the gene matches. The CDR3 is CASSPGTGGGYTF. CDR3 DNA: TGTGCCAGCTCACCAGGGACAGGGGGAGGCTACACCTTC.

This chain connects TRBV7-2 to TRBJ1-6, with D hard to call. Germline lookup yields CDR1 SGHTA and CDR2 FQGNSA. There are 14 residues in the CDR3. Between the trimmed V and J ends, which lost 1 base and 9 bases, there was a span of 10 bases. CDR3 DNA sequence: TGTGCCAGCAGCTTAGGCGTTCGATCTTCACCCCTCCACTTT. Translated, it gives CASSLGVRSSPLHF.

The chain is built from TRBV30 and TRBJ2-7, with D possibly TRBD1 on 5 matching bases. V shed 5 bases and J shed 6 bases, with 11 bases lying between them. The CDR3 totals 11 residues. Germline values: CDR1 GTSNPN, CDR2 SVGIG (reference sequence). CDR3 in amino acids: CAWGIRGEQYF. In DNA, the CDR3 is TGTGCCTGGGGGATTAGGGGCGAGCAGTACTTC.

V and J are TRBV18 and TRBJ1-6, with 8 bases that match TRBD1. J was trimmed by 8 bases and V by 3 bases; bases with no gene match: 3. The CDR3 is 14 amino acids. Germline CDR1 reads KGHSH; CDR2 reads LQKENI. CDR3 amino acids: CASSPVGQDSPLHF. CDR3 nucleotide sequence: TGTGCCAGCTCACCGGTGGGACAGGATTCACCCCTCCACTTT.

The chain couples TRBV11-2 to TRBJ1-1; perhaps TRBD1 as D (5 bases). The CDR3 length is 12 residues. V was cut by 5 bases and J by 7 bases, with 11 bases left in between. Per germline, CDR1 SGHAT and CDR2 FQNNGV. CDR3 amino acids: CASSAGHFEAFF. The CDR3 coding sequence is TGTGCCAGCAGCGCCGGACATTTTGAAGCTTTCTTT.

This rearrangement joins TRBV6-1 to TRBJ1-5, with D tentatively TRBD1 (5 bases). The CDR3 has 18 residues. In germline, CDR1 is MNHNS, CDR2 SASEGT. The germline V and J ends were trimmed by 3 bases and 3 bases, with 21 bases remaining between them. The CDR3 DNA reads TGTGCCAGCAGTGAGTCGAAGGGACTCAAGGTTTTCAATCAGCCCCAGCATTTT. It codes for CASSESKGLKVFNQPQHF.

This chain joins TRBV28 and TRBJ2-2, with D maybe TRBD2 (5 bases). CDR1 is MDHEN, CDR2 SYDVKM, per germline. The CDR3 totals 13 residues. The V end lost 9 bases, the J end lost 5 bases, and 13 bases lay between the germline ends. CDR3 coding DNA: TGTGCCAGTCTACCGCCGGGGACCGGGGAGCTGTTTTTT. Translating gives CASLPPGTGELFF.

This chain uses TRBV2 with TRBJ1-5; 7 nucleotides align to TRBD1. Germline lookup yields CDR1 SNHLY and CDR2 FYNNEI. V dropped 4 bases and J dropped 5; count of bases not matched to a gene: 17. The CDR3 loop spans 18 amino acids. CDR3 in amino acids: CASSVLWWGTGVDQPQHF. The CDR3 DNA sequence: TGTGCCAGCAGTGTATTGTGGTGGGGAACAGGGGTGGATCAGCCCCAGCATTTT.

V gene TRBV3-1 (or the pseudogene TRBV3-2) combines with J gene TRBJ1-4; D gene uncertain. The V gene lost 0 bases and the J gene lost 7 bases, with 12 bases spanning the gap. This CDR3 region has 15 residues. Germline CDR1 LGHDT, CDR2 YNNKEL (reference sequence). CDR3 sequence: CASSQDAGVGEKLFF. CDR3 coding DNA: TGTGCCAGCAGCCAAGATGCGGGCGTCGGTGAAAAACTGTTTTTT.

The chain employs TRBV3-1 (or the pseudogene TRBV3-2) and TRBJ1-2; TRBD1 might be the D (6 bases). Trimming removed 2 bases from V and 7 bases from J, with 14 bases in between. The germline CDR1 and CDR2 sequences are LGHDT and YNNKEL (reference sequence). There are 14 residues in the CDR3. CDR3 bases: TGTGCCAGCAGCCAACCCTGGACAGACGGTGGCTACACCTTC. It specifies CASSQPWTDGGYTF.

The V and J genes are TRBV12-5 and TRBJ2-7; D possibly corresponds to TRBD2 (5 bases). The V and J ends lost 6 bases and 3 bases respectively, with 6 bases between them. The CDR3 sequence is 11 residues long. In germline, CDR1 is LGHNT, CDR2 FRNRAP. In DNA form, the CDR3 reads TGTGCTAGTGGACGGGGCTACGAGCAGTACTTC. Translated: CASGRGYEQYF.

V is TRBV30 and J is TRBJ2-7; 9 nucleotides match TRBD1. Germline CDR1 reads GTSNPN; CDR2 reads SVGIG (reference sequence). The CDR3 is 16 residues long. The junction had 12 bases not matched to a gene; V was cut back by 0 bases and J by 6 bases. As DNA, the CDR3 is TGTGCCTGGAGTGTAGCCCCCGGGACAGGGAGACCCGAGCAGTACTTC. It specifies CAWSVAPGTGRPEQYF.

The rearrangement uses TRBV27 and TRBJ2-7; maybe TRBD1 (6 bases). Germline V CDR1 and CDR2: MNHEY, SMNVEV (reference sequence). This CDR3 comprises 14 residues. Trimming removed 10 bases from V and 7 bases from J, with 23 bases in between. CDR3 loop: CATSTRDTLLEQYF. In DNA form, the CDR3 reads TGTGCCACCTCTACCCGGGACACACTTTTGGAGCAGTACTTC.

The chain links TRBV5-1 to TRBJ2-3; 7 nucleotides align to TRBD1. Germline loops: CDR1 SGHRS, CDR2 YFSETQ. With V trimmed by 0 bases and J by 4 bases, 8 bases remained unmatched. This CDR3 comprises 16 residues. CDR3 sequence reads: CASSLGQGRSADTQYF. CDR3 nucleotide sequence: TGCGCCAGCAGCTTGGGACAGGGCAGAAGCGCAGATACGCAGTATTTT.

The chain couples TRBV24-1 to TRBJ2-1; 8 nucleotides line up with TRBD2. CDR1 and CDR2 from the germline V gene are KGHDR and SFDVKD. Losses at the gene ends were 3 bases for V and 6 bases for J; bases not matched to a gene: 9. The CDR3 extends over 16 amino acids. DNA of the CDR3: TGTGCCACCAGTGATACCCAACGGGGGGGGTTCAATGAGCAGTTCTTC. This encodes CATSDTQRGGFNEQFF.

This chain links TRBV29-1 with TRBJ1-1; D unclear. V was pared by 4 bases and J by 0 bases, with 9 bases between. The CDR3 length is 13 residues. CDR1 is SQVTM and CDR2 is ANQGSEA in the germline V gene. CDR3 nucleotide sequence: TGCAGCGTTGGCCGCCGGTTGAACACTGAAGCTTTCTTT. This encodes CSVGRRLNTEAFF.

The chain is built from TRBV6-5 and TRBJ2-1, with TRBD2 identical over 7 bases. This CDR3 comprises 15 residues. CDR1 is MNHEY, CDR2 SVGAGI, per germline. The V and J ends lost 6 bases and 0 bases, in that order; junction bases with no gene match: 5. The CDR3 loop is CASRVSGGSYNEQFF. The CDR3 DNA is TGTGCCAGCAGAGTTTCGGGGGGCTCCTACAATGAGCAGTTCTTC.

V is TRBV13 and J is TRBJ2-2; possible D gene TRBD1, 6 bases. V lost 5 bases, J lost 5 bases, and 21 bases lay in between. Germline V gives CDR1 PRHDT, CDR2 FYEKMQ (reference sequence). The CDR3 extends over 17 amino acids. The CDR3 here is CASSPLRGNRLTGELFF. The CDR3 DNA sequence: TGTGCCAGCAGCCCGTTGAGGGGGAACAGGTTAACCGGGGAGCTGTTTTTT.

The rearrangement joins TRBV7-3 to TRBJ2-7, with 7 bases that match TRBD2. The CDR3 has 15 residues. The germline gives CDR1 SGHTA, CDR2 FQGTGA. V lost 5 bases to trimming and J lost 1 base; unmatched junction nucleotides: 8. This CDR3 reads CASSPGLVPSYEQYF. The CDR3 region has the DNA TGTGCCAGCAGCCCAGGACTAGTTCCATCCTACGAGCAGTACTTC. Full variable domain (rest looked up from reference TRBV7-3 and TRBJ2-7): GAGVSQTPSNKVTEKGKYVELRCDPISGHTALYWYRQSLGQGPEFLIYFQGTGAADDSGLPNDRFFAVRPEGSVSTLKIQRTERGDSAVYLCASSPGLVPSYEQYFGPGTRLTVT.

V gene TRBV6-5 combines with J gene TRBJ2-7, with D possibly being TRBD1 (6 bases). V gave up 5 bases and J gave up 2 bases, with 13 bases separating them. The germline CDR1 and CDR2 sequences are MNHEY and SVGAGI. This CDR3 is built from 14 residues. Here the CDR3 reads CASSTRQVPYEQYF. The CDR3 DNA sequence: TGTGCCAGCAGTACAAGACAGGTGCCCTACGAGCAGTACTTC.

This sequence joins TRBV7-8 and TRBJ1-6; D is unclear. Between the trimmed V and J ends, which lost 4 bases and 14 bases, there was a span of 18 bases. Germline CDR1 is SGHVS and CDR2 is FQNEAQ. The CDR3 is 14 residues long. The CDR3 sequence: CASSSLTGSETLHF. Written as DNA, the CDR3 is TGTGCCAGCAGCTCACTAACGGGTTCTGAAACCCTCCACTTT.

The CDR3 protein is CASSPGLPNSYNEQFF. The CDR3, as DNA: TGTGCCAGCAGCCCGGGACTGCCAAACTCCTACAATGAGCAGTTCTTC. V is TRBV5-4 and J is TRBJ2-1; possibly TRBD2 for D (6 bases). The CDR3 runs 16 residues. Trimming removed 4 bases at V and 0 bases at J, with 14 bases between. The germline gives CDR1 SGHNT, CDR2 YYREEE (reference sequence).

This clone occurred a few times. The CDR3 here is CAISEGLGHIQPQHF. Here the CDR3 DNA reads TGTGCCATCAGTGAAGGTTTGGGACACATTCAGCCCCAGCATTTT. This chain joins TRBV10-3 and TRBJ1-5, with TRBD1 as a possible D gene (6 bases). Looked up from germline, CDR1 is ENHRY and CDR2 is SYGVKD. V was clipped by 3 bases and J by 6 bases, with 15 bases between them. This CDR3 is 15 amino acids long.

This chain uses TRBV5-1 with TRBJ1-1, with 10 bases aligning to TRBD1. V was pared by 1 base and J by 2 bases, with 8 bases of the junction left unmatched. Germline V gene lookup returns CDR1 SGHRS and CDR2 YFSETQ. CDR3 size: 17 residues. Written as DNA, the CDR3 is TGCGCCAGCAGCTTGCCCGTCGGGACAGGGGCTAACACTGAAGCTTTCTTT. This encodes CASSLPVGTGANTEAFF.

The chain is built from TRBV5-5 and TRBJ2-3; 7 bases align to TRBD2. With V trimmed by 0 bases and J by 0 bases, 4 bases remained unmatched. The CDR3 consists of 16 residues. Germline-derived CDR1 and CDR2 are SGHKS and YYEKEE (reference sequence). The DNA of the CDR3 is TGTGCCAGCAGCTTGGATCTAGCGGCTAGCACAGATACGCAGTATTTT. Translation gives CASSLDLAASTDTQYF. The full variable domain, with the rest looked up from reference TRBV5-5 and TRBJ2-3, is DAGVTQSPTHLIKTRGQQVTLRCSPISGHKSVSWYQQVLGQGPQFIFQYYEKEERGRGNFPDRFSARQFPNYSSELNVNALLLGDSALYLCASSLDLAASTDTQYFGPGTRLTVL.